The clone carrying this T cell receptor (beta chain) appeared once. Its antigen is as yet unknown. Both 60 Vbeta primers and 13 Jbeta primers went into the PCR. Some clones are missing from TCRdb's copy, which holds only in-frame ones; the method was immunoSEQ multiplex PCR. The table lists roughly 160,000 clones, approximately 80% of them singletons. The CDR3 runs 15 residues. V was pared by 1 base and J by 5 bases, with 7 bases of the junction left unmatched. Germline CDR1 and CDR2: SGHAT and FQNNGV. The sample comes from a study of cytomegalovirus exposure and HLA in healthy donors. The study's findings and limits: Among TCR beta chains of equal frequency, HLA-associated ones were more clonally expanded in a later analysis.

Sequences were obtained from PBMCs. V usage is TRBV11-2 and J usage is TRBJ2-5; TRBD2 agrees at 7 bases. The TCR sequence derives from a man aged 25 to 40 in good health and CMV-seronegative. The CDR3 is CASSLAGGGGETQYF. In nucleotides, the CDR3 is TGTGCCAGCAGCTTAGCTGGCGGGGGTGGGGAGACCCAGTACTTC.